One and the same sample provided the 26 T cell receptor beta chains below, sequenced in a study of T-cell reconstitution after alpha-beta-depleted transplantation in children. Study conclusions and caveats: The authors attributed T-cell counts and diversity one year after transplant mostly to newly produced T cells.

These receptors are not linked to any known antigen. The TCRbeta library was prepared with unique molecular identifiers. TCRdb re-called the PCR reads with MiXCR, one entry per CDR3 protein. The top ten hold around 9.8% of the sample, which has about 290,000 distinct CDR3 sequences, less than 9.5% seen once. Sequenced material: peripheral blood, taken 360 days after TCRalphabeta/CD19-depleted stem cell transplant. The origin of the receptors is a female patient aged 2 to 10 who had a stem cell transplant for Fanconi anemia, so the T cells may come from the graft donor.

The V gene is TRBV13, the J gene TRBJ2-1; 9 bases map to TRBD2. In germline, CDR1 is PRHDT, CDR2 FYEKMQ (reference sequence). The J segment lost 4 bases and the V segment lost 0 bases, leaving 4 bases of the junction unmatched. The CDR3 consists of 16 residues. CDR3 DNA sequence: TGTGCCAGCAGCTTAGGCGCTAGCGGGGCGTACAATGAGCAGTTCTTC. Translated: CASSLGASGAYNEQFF.

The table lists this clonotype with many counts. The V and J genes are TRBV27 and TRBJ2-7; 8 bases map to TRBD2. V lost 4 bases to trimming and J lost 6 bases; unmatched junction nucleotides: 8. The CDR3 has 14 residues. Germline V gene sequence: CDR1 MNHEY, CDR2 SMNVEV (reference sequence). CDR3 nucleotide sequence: TGTGCCAGCAGTTCATCGGGGGGGTTAGGCGAGCAGTACTTC. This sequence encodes CASSSSGGLGEQYF.

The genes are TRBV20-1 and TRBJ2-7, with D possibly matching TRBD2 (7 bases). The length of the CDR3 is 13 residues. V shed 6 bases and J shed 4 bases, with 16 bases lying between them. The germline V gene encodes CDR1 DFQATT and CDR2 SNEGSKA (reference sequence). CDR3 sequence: CSANPGGHYEQYF. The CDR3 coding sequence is TGCAGTGCCAACCCGGGGGGCCATTACGAGCAGTACTTC.

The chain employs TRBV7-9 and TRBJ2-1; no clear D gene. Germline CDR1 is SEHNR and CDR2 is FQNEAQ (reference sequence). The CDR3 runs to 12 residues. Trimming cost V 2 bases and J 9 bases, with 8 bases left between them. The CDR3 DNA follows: TGTGCCAGCAGCTTATCGGCGTTTGAGCAGTTCTTC. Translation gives CASSLSAFEQFF.

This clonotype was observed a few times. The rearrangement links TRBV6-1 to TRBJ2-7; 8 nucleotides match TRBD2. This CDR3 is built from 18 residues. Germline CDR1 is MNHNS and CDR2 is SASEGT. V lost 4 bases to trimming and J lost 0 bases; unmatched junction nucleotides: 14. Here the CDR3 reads CASSAWAGGPRSSYEQYF. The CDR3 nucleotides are TGTGCCAGCAGTGCGTGGGCGGGGGGCCCTAGGAGCTCCTACGAGCAGTACTTC.

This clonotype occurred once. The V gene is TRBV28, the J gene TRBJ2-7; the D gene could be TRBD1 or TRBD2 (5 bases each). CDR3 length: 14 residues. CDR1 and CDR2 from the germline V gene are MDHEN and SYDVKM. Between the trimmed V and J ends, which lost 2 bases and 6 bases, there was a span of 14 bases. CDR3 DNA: TGTGCCAGCAGTTTAGGGGGTGGTGGGGGCGAGCAGTACGTC. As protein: CASSLGGGGGEQYV.

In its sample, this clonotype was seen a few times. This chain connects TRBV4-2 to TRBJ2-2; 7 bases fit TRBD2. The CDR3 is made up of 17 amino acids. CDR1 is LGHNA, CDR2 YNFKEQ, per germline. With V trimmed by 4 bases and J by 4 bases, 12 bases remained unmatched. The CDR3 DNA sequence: TGTGCCAGCAGCCGCCGGGGCGGGGGAGAGGGCACCGGGGAGCTGTTTTTT. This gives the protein CASSRRGGGEGTGELFF.

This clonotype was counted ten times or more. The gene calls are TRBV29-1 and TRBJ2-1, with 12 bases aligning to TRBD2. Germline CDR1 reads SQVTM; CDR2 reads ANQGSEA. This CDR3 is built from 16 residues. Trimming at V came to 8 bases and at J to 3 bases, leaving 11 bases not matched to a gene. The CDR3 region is CSPEGGLAGNYNEQFF. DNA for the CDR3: TGCAGCCCCGAGGGAGGACTAGCGGGAAACTACAATGAGCAGTTCTTC.

Here the CDR3 reads CASRPGRLNYGYTF. CDR3 DNA sequence: TGTGCCAGCAGGCCGGGACGGCTTAACTATGGCTACACCTTC. The rearrangement joins TRBV2 to TRBJ1-2, with D possibly TRBD1 on 5 matching bases. The CDR3 is 14 amino acids. From germline, CDR1 is SNHLY and CDR2 FYNNEI. V was shortened by 6 bases and J by 1 base, with 12 bases between the two germline ends.

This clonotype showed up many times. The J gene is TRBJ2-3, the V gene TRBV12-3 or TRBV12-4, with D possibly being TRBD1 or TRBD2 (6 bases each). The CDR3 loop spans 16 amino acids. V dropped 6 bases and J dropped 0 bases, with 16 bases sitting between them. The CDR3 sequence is CASSLYLGGSTDTQYF. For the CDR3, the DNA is TGTGCCAGCAGCCTATACTTAGGGGGGAGCACAGATACGCAGTATTTT.

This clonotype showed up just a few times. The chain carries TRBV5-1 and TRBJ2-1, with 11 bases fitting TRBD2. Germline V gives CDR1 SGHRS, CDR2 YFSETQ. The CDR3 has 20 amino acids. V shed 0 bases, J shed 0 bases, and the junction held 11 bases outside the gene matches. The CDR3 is CASSLVRASGGRGSYNEQFF. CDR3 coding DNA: TGCGCCAGCAGCTTGGTTAGGGCTAGCGGGGGGCGAGGCTCCTACAATGAGCAGTTCTTC.

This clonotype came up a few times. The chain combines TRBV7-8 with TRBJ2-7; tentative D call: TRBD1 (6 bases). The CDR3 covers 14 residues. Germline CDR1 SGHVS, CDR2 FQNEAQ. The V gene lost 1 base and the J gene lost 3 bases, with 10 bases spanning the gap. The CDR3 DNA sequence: TGTGCCAGCAGCTTAGGACAGGCTGGCTACGAGCAGTACGTC. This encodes CASSLGQAGYEQYV.

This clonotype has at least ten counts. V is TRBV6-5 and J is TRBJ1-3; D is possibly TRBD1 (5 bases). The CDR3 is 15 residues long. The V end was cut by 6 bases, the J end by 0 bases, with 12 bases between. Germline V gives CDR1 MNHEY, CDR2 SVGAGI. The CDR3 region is CASRGGSRSGNTIYF. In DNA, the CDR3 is TGTGCCAGCAGGGGGGGGAGCCGCTCTGGAAACACCATATATTTT.

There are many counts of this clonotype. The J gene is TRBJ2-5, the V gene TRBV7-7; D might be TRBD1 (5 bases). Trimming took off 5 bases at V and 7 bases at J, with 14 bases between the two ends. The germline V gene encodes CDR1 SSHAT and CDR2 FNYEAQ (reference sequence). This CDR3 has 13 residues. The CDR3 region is CASSRDSGGTQYF. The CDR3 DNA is TGTGCCAGCAGCCGCGACAGTGGTGGGACCCAGTACTTC.

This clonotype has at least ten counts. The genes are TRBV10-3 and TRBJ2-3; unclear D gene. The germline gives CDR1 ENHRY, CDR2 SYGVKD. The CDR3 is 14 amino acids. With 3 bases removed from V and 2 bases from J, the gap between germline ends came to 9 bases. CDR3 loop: CAISDGLYTDTQYF. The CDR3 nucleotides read TGTGCCATCAGTGATGGGCTATACACAGATACGCAGTATTTT.

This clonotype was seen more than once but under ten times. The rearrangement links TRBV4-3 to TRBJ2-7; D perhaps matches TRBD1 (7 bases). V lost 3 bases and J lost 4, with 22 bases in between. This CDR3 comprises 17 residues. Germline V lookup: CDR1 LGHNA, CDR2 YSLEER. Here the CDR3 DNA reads TGCGCCAGCAGCCATGGACTACAAACGGGACAGAGTTACGAGCAGTACTTC. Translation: CASSHGLQTGQSYEQYF.

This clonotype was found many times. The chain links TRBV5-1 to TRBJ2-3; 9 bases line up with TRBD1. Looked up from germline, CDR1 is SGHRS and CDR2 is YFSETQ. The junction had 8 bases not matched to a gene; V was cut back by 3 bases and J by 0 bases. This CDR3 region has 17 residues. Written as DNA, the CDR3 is TGCGCCAGCAGCTCCGGGACAGGGAGTACTAGCACAGATACGCAGTATTTT. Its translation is CASSSGTGSTSTDTQYF. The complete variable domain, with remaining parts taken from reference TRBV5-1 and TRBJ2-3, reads KAGVTQTPRYLIKTRGQQVTLSCSPISGHRSVSWYQQTPGQGLQFLFEYFSETQRNKGNFPGRFSGRQFSNSRSEMNVSTLELGDSALYLCASSSGTGSTSTDTQYFGPGTRLTVL.

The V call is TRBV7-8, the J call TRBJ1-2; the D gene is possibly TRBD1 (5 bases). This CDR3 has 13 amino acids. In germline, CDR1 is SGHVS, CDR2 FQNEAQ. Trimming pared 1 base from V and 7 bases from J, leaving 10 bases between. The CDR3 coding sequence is TGTGCCAGCAGCTTAGTTCTGGGGGTTGGCTACACCTTC. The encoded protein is CASSLVLGVGYTF.

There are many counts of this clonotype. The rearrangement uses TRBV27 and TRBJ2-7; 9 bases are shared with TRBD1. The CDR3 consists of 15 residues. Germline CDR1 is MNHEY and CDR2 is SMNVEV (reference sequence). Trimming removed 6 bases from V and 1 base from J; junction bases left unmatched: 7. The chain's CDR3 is CASSSTGGPSYEQYF. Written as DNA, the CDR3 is TGTGCCAGCAGCTCAACAGGGGGCCCGTCCTACGAGCAGTACTTC.

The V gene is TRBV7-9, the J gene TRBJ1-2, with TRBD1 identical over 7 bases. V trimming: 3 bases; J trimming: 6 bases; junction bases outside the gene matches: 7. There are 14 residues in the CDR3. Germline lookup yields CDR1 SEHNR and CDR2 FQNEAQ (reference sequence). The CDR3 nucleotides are TGTGCCAGCAGCTTGGGGCAGGGGGTCGATGGCTACACCTTC. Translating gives CASSLGQGVDGYTF.

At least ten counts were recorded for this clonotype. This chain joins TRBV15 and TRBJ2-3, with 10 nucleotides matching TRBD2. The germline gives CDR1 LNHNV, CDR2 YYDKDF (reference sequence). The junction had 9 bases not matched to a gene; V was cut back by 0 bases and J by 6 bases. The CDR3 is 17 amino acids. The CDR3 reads CATSRDGLAGVSDTQYF. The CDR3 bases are TGTGCCACCAGCAGAGATGGGCTAGCGGGGGTTTCGGATACGCAGTATTTT.

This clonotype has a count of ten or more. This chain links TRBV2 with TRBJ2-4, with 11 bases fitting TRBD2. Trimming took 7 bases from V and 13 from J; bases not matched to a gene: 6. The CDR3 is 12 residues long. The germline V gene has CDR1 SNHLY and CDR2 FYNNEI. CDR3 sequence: CASTSGLAAQYF. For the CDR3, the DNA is TGTGCCAGCACCTCGGGACTAGCGGCGCAGTACTTC.

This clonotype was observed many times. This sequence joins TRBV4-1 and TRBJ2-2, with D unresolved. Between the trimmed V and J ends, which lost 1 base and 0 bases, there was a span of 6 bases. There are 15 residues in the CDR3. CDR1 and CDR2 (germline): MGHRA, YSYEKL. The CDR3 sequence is CASSQGPTNTGELFF. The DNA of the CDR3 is TGCGCCAGCAGCCAAGGGCCAACGAACACCGGGGAGCTGTTTTTT.

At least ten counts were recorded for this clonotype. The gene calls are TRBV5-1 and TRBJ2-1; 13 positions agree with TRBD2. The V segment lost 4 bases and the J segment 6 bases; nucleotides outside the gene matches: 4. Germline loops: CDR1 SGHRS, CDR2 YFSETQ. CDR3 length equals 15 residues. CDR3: CASSLTSGGPNEQFF. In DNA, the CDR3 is TGCGCCAGCAGCCTGACTAGCGGGGGGCCCAATGAGCAGTTCTTC.

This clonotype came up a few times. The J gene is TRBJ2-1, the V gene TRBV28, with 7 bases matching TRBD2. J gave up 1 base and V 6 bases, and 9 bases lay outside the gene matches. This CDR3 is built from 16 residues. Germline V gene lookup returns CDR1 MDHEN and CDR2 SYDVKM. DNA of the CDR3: TGTGCCAGCAGGTCAGCGGGGTATGGGTCCTACAATGAGCAGTTCTTC. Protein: CASRSAGYGSYNEQFF.

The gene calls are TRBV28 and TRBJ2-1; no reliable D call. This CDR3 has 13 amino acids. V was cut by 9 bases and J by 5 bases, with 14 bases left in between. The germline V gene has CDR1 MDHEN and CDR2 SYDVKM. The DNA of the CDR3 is TGTGCCAGTTTGGCAAGCGTCAACAATGAGCAGTTCTTC. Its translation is CASLASVNNEQFF.